The table lists the clone carrying this T cell receptor beta chain with many counts. The data were taken from a study of T-cell reconstitution after alpha-beta-depleted transplantation in children. CDR3 size: 14 residues. V was cut by 2 bases and J by 5 bases, with 10 bases left in between. Germline CDR1 WSHSY, CDR2 SAAADI. Unique molecular identifiers were incorporated into the prepared TCRbeta library. From the PCR reads, TCRdb called clonotypes with MiXCR, one entry per CDR3 protein. Found here are roughly 590,000 distinct CDR3 sequences, 16% of them singletons; the top ten hold about 1.1%. The source is a human donor who donated a stem cell graft to a child with acute myeloid leukemia. The chain has TRBV10-2 and TRBJ2-4, with D tentatively TRBD1 (5 bases). The sample in question was PBMCs from the stem cell graft donor, obtained from the stem cell graft. CDR3 sequence (DNA): TGCGCCAGCAGTGAGAGGGGTCTCGAAAACATTCAGTACTTC. This codes for CASSERGLENIQYF.